This T cell receptor beta chain stems from a study of OX40 agonist ivuxolimab in advanced cancers. General notes on the study: Ivuxolimab was a fully human IgG2 agonistic monoclonal antibody targeting the costimulatory receptor OX40 (CD134). The paper reports the monotherapy dose-escalation portion (N of about 47 patients) of the phase I ivuxolimab trial. Intravenous ivuxolimab was administered to patients every 2 weeks at six dose levels: 0.01, 0.1, 0.3, 1.5, 3 and 10 mg/kg. Prior anti-PD-1, anti-PD-L1 or anti-CTLA-4 therapy was permitted, and checkpoint inhibitors had been received by 30% to 40% of dose-escalation patients. Of the approximately 54 dose-escalation patients, hepatocellular carcinoma was present in some 19, melanoma in approximately 15, renal cell carcinoma in 9 and head and neck cancer in 9. The purpose of peripheral TCRbeta sequencing was to test whether ivuxolimab changed TCR sequence diversity and led to clonal T-cell expansion. The dose-escalation cohort was about 87% male with a mean age of about 54 years, ranging from roughly 20 to 80. Partial responses were achieved by three dose-escalation patients, of whom one had hepatocellular carcinoma and two had cutaneous melanoma.

CDR1 and CDR2 are read off the germline V gene as MNHEY and SVGAGI. The V and J ends are trimmed by 5 bases and 4 bases, leaving 11 bases between them. From its cysteine to its phenylalanine, the CDR3 spans 13 amino acids. Of all the DNA, just the CDR3 is kept, 39 bases in frame from base 1. As for this clone: Its antigen is not yet known. No much larger clonotype is one base removed from it; base qualities were not supplied.

What the research found in general, with its limitations: In partial responders in the 0.1-3.0 mg/kg groups, normalized peripheral clonal expansion was found to be among the lowest, especially among CD8+ T cells. On average, CD8+ T cells showed more expanded clones than CD4+ T cells after ivuxolimab. Which antigens the clonally expanded peripheral T cells were specific for was not determined. Low levels of normalized T-cell clonal expansion were also seen in some patients who did not respond. At doses of 0.1 to 3.0 mg/kg, clonal expansion of both CD4+ and CD8+ T cells in blood was seen between baseline and week 6.

The trial excluded patients who had a history of autoimmune disease or who were on systemic immunosuppression. Peripheral blood for TCR sequencing was collected from all dose cohorts at baseline, on cycle 4 day 1, and on cycle 7 day 1. Samples were obtained from an open-label, multicenter, first-in-human phase I dose-escalation trial of ivuxolimab. Adults with locally advanced or metastatic melanoma, renal cell carcinoma, hepatocellular carcinoma or head and neck squamous cell carcinoma were enrolled in the trial. CD4+ and CD8+ T cells were sorted separately from peripheral blood before TCR sequencing. Genomic DNA was extracted from sorted cells for sequencing of the TCRbeta CDR3 region. The immunoSEQ Assay was used to sequence the TCRbeta CDR3 regions. TCRdb retrieved this table from immuneACCESS and kept in-frame rearrangements only. Not all clones are present; in checked studies, unresolved V genes account for under half, and no reason is known for the remainder. This sample gives fewer than 25,000 clones in total; approximately 88% of them show up just once. The ten most abundant clones make up around 50% of the sample.

The rearrangement joined TRBV6-5 to TRBJ1-2, with no confident D gene call. This TCR was recovered from an adult with an advanced solid tumor such as melanoma, head and neck, liver or kidney cancer. The sequenced sample was CD4+ or CD8+ T cells sorted from blood, obtained in a trial of the OX40 agonist ivuxolimab. The CDR3 is CASSPDGGYGYTF. The DNA sequence is as follows: TGTGCCAGCAGTCCCGACGGAGGCTATGGCTACACCTTC.